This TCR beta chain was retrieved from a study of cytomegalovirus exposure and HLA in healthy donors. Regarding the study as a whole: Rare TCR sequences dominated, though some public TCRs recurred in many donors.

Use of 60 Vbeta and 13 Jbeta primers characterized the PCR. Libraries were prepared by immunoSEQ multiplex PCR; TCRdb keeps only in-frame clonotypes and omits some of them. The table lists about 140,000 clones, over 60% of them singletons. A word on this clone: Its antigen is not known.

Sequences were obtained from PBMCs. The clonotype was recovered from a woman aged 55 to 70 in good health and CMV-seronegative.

In DNA form, the CDR3 reads TGTGCCAGCAGCGTAGAGCCCAACTCGAACACTGAAGCTTTCTTT. Translating it yields CASSVEPNSNTEAFF. J is TRBJ1-1 and V is TRBV9; D ambiguous. Trimming took off 0 bases at V and 1 base at J, with 10 bases between the two ends. Germline CDR1 is SGDLS and CDR2 is YYNGEE. There are 15 residues in the CDR3.